This TCR beta chain is from a study of cytomegalovirus exposure and HLA in healthy donors. Overall study findings and caveats: Likely technical artifact: a cluster of highly shared sequence variants.

Between the trimmed V and J ends, which lost 3 bases and 2 bases, there was a span of 18 bases. Germline loops: CDR1 LNHDA, CDR2 SQIVND (reference sequence). The CDR3 totals 17 residues. Donors counted as nominally healthy when sampled, yet unrecorded immune exposures were likely. Regarding this clone: Its antigen is as yet unknown.

60 Vbeta and 13 Jbeta primers were used in PCR. Sequencing was performed with immunoSEQ multiplex PCR; in TCRdb, only in-frame clones are kept and a portion is missing. The sample holds over 150,000 clones, over 70% seen once. The rearrangement uses TRBV19 and TRBJ2-3; D perhaps matches TRBD1 (6 bases). Sequencing was performed on PBMCs. This TCR derives from a woman aged 45-59 years in good health and CMV-seropositive. CDR3 DNA sequence: TGTGCCAGTAGTATCGGCCGGGACATCGGAAACACAGATACGCAGTATTTT. Residues: CASSIGRDIGNTDTQYF.